This is a list of T cell receptor beta chains from one sample in a study of blood T cell repertoires in COVID-19. Sequencing used immunoSEQ multiplex PCR; TCRdb keeps in-frame clones, though not all of them. Among more than 85,000 clones, approximately 82% were seen once, and the ten largest hold around 3.5%. Sequenced sample: peripheral blood. Receptors were obtained from a woman at least 80 years old with acute or convalescent COVID-19. Both conserved end residues are part of each CDR3. The D gene is left open where the match is weak. Only some rows state a clone size, as once, few, many or a class for expanded clones.

v_call,d_call,clone_size,j_call,cdr3_aa,cdr3_nt
TRBV11-2,TRBD1,few,TRBJ1-1,CASSPFPGQGAKAFF,TGTGCCAGCAGCCCATTTCCGGGACAGGGGGCGAAAGCTTTCTTT
TRBV29-1,-,few,TRBJ1-2,CSVVSGAGRYTF,TGCAGCGTTGTATCAGGGGCGGGTCGCTACACCTTC
TRBV24-1,TRBD2,-,TRBJ2-1,CATSDPSGEAATEQFF,TGTGCCACCAGTGACCCAAGCGGGGAGGCCGCCACTGAGCAGTTCTTC
TRBV19,TRBD1,few,TRBJ1-2,CASQPPGQGSYYGYTF,TGTGCCAGTCAACCCCCGGGACAGGGGTCTTACTATGGCTACACCTTC
TRBV29-1,-,-,TRBJ1-5,CSVGQGAGQPQHF,TGCAGCGTTGGCCAAGGAGCTGGGCAGCCCCAGCATTTT
TRBV12-5,-,-,TRBJ2-5,CASGTQGVETQYF,TGTGCTAGTGGTACCCAAGGGGTAGAGACCCAGTACTTC
TRBV18,TRBD1,few,TRBJ1-5,CASSSQGGGQPQHF,TGTGCCAGCTCGTCACAGGGGGGAGGTCAGCCCCAGCATTTT
TRBV6-1,-,-,TRBJ1-1,CASSETRRVAFF,TGTGCCAGCAGTGAAACCCGTCGGGTAGCTTTCTTT
TRBV28,TRBD2,-,TRBJ2-1,CASSRSSGYNEQFF,TGTGCCAGCAGTCGATCTAGCGGATACAATGAGCAGTTCTTC
TRBV5-1,-,-,TRBJ2-6,CASSGSSGANVLTF,TGCGCCAGCAGTGGGAGCTCTGGGGCCAACGTCCTGACTTTC
TRBV27,-,once,TRBJ2-7,CASSLGLAWRSYEQYF,TGTGCCAGCAGTTTAGGGCTAGCGTGGAGATCCTACGAGCAGTACTTC
TRBV3-1/TRBV3-2,TRBD2,-,TRBJ2-3,CASSQPGTSGGGTDTQYF,TGTGCCAGCAGCCAACCCGGGACTAGCGGGGGAGGAACAGATACGCAGTATTTT
TRBV5-8,-,-,TRBJ2-7,CASSDRQGGEQYF,TGTGCCAGCAGCGACCGGCAGGGAGGAGAGCAGTACTTC
TRBV6-5,-,-,TRBJ1-6,CASSSAGTINSPLHF,TGTGCCAGCAGTTCGGCAGGGACTATAAATTCACCCCTCCACTTT
TRBV6-5,-,-,TRBJ2-3,CASSQRGDTQYF,TGTGCCAGCAGCCAAAGGGGAGATACGCAGTATTTT
TRBV7-9,-,-,TRBJ1-6,CASSAESTHSPLHF,TGTGCCAGCAGCGCAGAATCCACCCATTCACCCCTCCACTTT
TRBV7-2,-,-,TRBJ2-5,CASSLGGKPYQETQYF,TGTGCCAGCAGCTTAGGAGGGAAGCCTTACCAAGAGACCCAGTACTTC
TRBV5-1,TRBD1,-,TRBJ1-1,CASSLAGQDDTEAFF,TGCGCCAGCAGCTTGGCCGGACAGGACGACACTGAAGCTTTCTTT
TRBV2,TRBD1,-,TRBJ1-4,CASSRQGAIEKLFF,TGTGCCAGCAGCCGACAGGGGGCGATTGAAAAACTGTTTTTT
TRBV12-3/TRBV12-4,TRBD1,-,TRBJ1-5,CANPTGSNQPQHF,TGTGCCAACCCGACAGGGAGCAATCAGCCCCAGCATTTT
TRBV18,TRBD1,-,TRBJ2-7,CASSLGQGAYEQYF,TGTGCCAGCTCACTGGGACAGGGGGCTTACGAGCAGTACTTC
TRBV19,-,-,TRBJ2-5,CASRPRDTPRETQYF,TGTGCCAGTAGGCCCCGGGACACCCCACGGGAGACCCAGTACTTC
TRBV10-2,TRBD1,-,TRBJ2-1,CASSESTRGRRDNEQFF,TGCGCCAGCAGTGAGTCGACGAGGGGGCGTCGGGACAATGAGCAGTTCTTC
TRBV19,-,-,TRBJ1-1,CASSMMSDTEAFF,TGTGCCAGTAGTATGATGAGTGACACTGAAGCTTTCTTT
TRBV28,-,-,TRBJ1-6,CASSLVEEGRSPLHF,TGTGCCAGCAGTTTGGTGGAAGAGGGCCGTTCACCCCTCCACTTT
TRBV4-3,TRBD2,few,TRBJ2-1,CASSHLVSGNNEQFF,TGCGCCAGCAGCCATCTGGTTAGCGGGAACAATGAGCAGTTCTTC
TRBV19,-,-,TRBJ1-5,CASSGDTLNQPQHF,TGTGCCAGTAGCGGGGACACGCTCAATCAGCCCCAGCATTTT
TRBV5-4,TRBD2,-,TRBJ2-5,CASSRSVLAEETQYF,TGTGCCAGCAGCCGGAGCGTACTAGCGGAAGAGACCCAGTACTTC
TRBV6-4,-,few,TRBJ1-5,CASSARENQPQHF,TGTGCCAGCAGTGCTCGGGAAAATCAGCCCCAGCATTTT
TRBV9,TRBD1,-,TRBJ1-3,CASSAGQLKRNTIYF,TGTGCCAGCAGCGCGGGACAGTTGAAACGAAACACCATATATTTT
TRBV18,TRBD1,-,TRBJ1-6,CASSPPQGAGINPLHF,TGTGCCAGCTCACCGCCGCAGGGGGCTGGCATCAATCCCCTCCACTTT
TRBV27,TRBD2,-,TRBJ2-2,CASSFTSGRPAPLFF,TGTGCCAGCAGTTTTACTAGCGGGAGACCGGCCCCACTGTTTTTT
TRBV5-1,-,-,TRBJ1-3,CASSLGTESGNTIYF,TGCGCCAGCAGCTTGGGCACAGAGTCTGGAAACACCATATATTTT
TRBV13,-,-,TRBJ1-2,CASSFYESNYGYTF,TGTGCCAGCAGCTTTTATGAGAGTAACTATGGCTACACCTTC
TRBV7-2,TRBD1,-,TRBJ1-2,CASSKKGQGASGYTF,TGTGCCAGCAGCAAGAAGGGACAGGGGGCTAGTGGCTACACCTTC
TRBV18,TRBD2,-,TRBJ2-5,CASSSLLAGDRETQYF,TGTGCCAGCTCTTCACTTCTAGCGGGAGATAGAGAGACCCAGTACTTC
TRBV2,TRBD1,-,TRBJ2-1,CASRGRTGGLSEQFF,TGTGCCAGCAGGGGACGGACAGGGGGCTTGAGTGAGCAGTTCTTC
TRBV3-1/TRBV3-2,TRBD1,-,TRBJ1-2,CASSQEAYRGVYYGYTF,TGTGCCAGCAGCCAAGAAGCCTACAGGGGAGTATACTATGGCTACACCTTC
TRBV12-3/TRBV12-4,TRBD1,-,TRBJ1-2,CASTMGQGYGYTF,TGTGCCAGCACCATGGGACAGGGTTATGGCTACACCTTC
TRBV19,-,few,TRBJ2-1,CASSRAFFNEQFF,TGTGCCAGTAGTAGGGCCTTTTTCAATGAGCAGTTCTTC
TRBV27,-,-,TRBJ2-2,CASTTPGLNTGELFF,TGTGCCAGCACCACCCCAGGGCTGAACACCGGGGAGCTGTTTTTT
TRBV5-1,-,-,TRBJ1-1,CASRGASSMNTEAFF,TGCGCCAGCAGGGGGGCGAGTTCGATGAACACTGAAGCTTTCTTT
TRBV7-8,-,-,TRBJ1-1,CASSPRGGNTEAFF,TGTGCCAGCAGCCCTCGAGGCGGGAACACTGAAGCTTTCTTT
TRBV7-9,TRBD1,few,TRBJ2-1,CASSPGTGRDEQFF,TGTGCCAGCAGCCCGGGGACAGGGAGGGATGAGCAGTTCTTC
TRBV19,-,-,TRBJ2-7,CASSIGTPYEQYF,TGTGCCAGTAGTATTGGGACACCCTACGAGCAGTACTTC
TRBV24-1,TRBD2,-,TRBJ2-1,CATSAAGGPANEQFF,TGTGCCACCAGTGCCGCGGGAGGGCCGGCCAATGAGCAGTTCTTC
TRBV19,-,-,TRBJ1-2,CASSPIRENYGYTF,TGTGCCAGTAGTCCGATCCGGGAAAACTATGGCTACACCTTC
TRBV28,-,-,TRBJ2-7,CASSLGAVGSYEQYF,TGTGCCAGCAGTTTAGGGGCGGTAGGCTCCTACGAGCAGTACTTC
TRBV30,-,-,TRBJ2-2,CAWSRGFGANTGELFF,TGTGCCTGGAGTAGGGGGTTTGGGGCGAACACCGGGGAGCTGTTTTTT
TRBV4-2,-,-,TRBJ1-5,CASSQGTKGGNQPQHF,TGTGCCAGCAGCCAAGGAACGAAGGGGGGCAATCAGCCCCAGCATTTT
TRBV27,TRBD2,few,TRBJ2-1,CASSLAGGRDEQFF,TGTGCCAGTTCGTTAGCGGGGGGGAGGGATGAGCAGTTCTTC
TRBV4-2,TRBD1,-,TRBJ2-1,CASSQLEEDRNPYNEQFF,TGTGCCAGCAGCCAACTCGAGGAGGACAGGAATCCCTACAATGAGCAGTTCTTC
TRBV28,TRBD1,-,TRBJ2-5,CASSPQGALETQYF,TGTGCCAGCAGTCCCCAGGGGGCGCTGGAGACCCAGTACTTC
TRBV28,-,medium-sized,TRBJ2-7,CASSLSGTTYEQYF,TGTGCCAGCAGCCTGTCCGGGACAACCTACGAGCAGTACTTC
TRBV21-1,-,few,TRBJ2-7,CASSKADGGARSTYEQYF,TGTGCCAGCAGCAAAGCTGACGGGGGGGCCAGGTCAACCTACGAGCAGTACTTC
TRBV19,TRBD1,few,TRBJ1-4,CASSIGGTGAEKLFF,TGTGCCAGTAGTATAGGAGGGACAGGGGCTGAAAAACTGTTTTTT
TRBV30,-,-,TRBJ1-3,CAWRGGSGNTIYF,TGTGCCTGGAGGGGGGGGTCTGGAAACACCATATATTTT
TRBV7-8,TRBD1,-,TRBJ1-3,CASSLPPQGAGNTIYF,TGTGCCAGCAGCTTACCCCCACAGGGGGCTGGAAACACCATATATTTT
TRBV5-4,TRBD2,-,TRBJ2-3,CASSLVAGGPDTQYF,TGTGCCAGCAGCTTGGTAGCGGGGGGGCCAGATACGCAGTATTTT